This T cell receptor beta chain was sequenced for a study of blood T cell repertoires in COVID-19. Repertoires were generated with immunoSEQ multiplex PCR, while TCRdb's copy carries only in-frame clones and drops some. The profile covers around 310,000 clones, with roughly 91% appearing a single time and less than 9.5% taken by the ten largest. V lost 1 base, J lost 2 bases, and 11 bases lay in between. The length of the CDR3 is 15 residues. Germline V gene data show CDR1 as LNHDA and CDR2 as SQIVND (reference sequence). The clonotype originates from a woman in her 30s who had recovered from COVID-19. This chain links TRBV19 with TRBJ1-1; D ambiguous. Material for sequencing was PBMCs or T cells enriched from blood (not recorded which). The CDR3 is CASSIGEDYNTEAFF. CDR3 bases: TGTGCCAGTAGTATAGGGGAGGATTATAACACTGAAGCTTTCTTT.